The 14 T cell receptor beta chains in this list originate from one sample, sequenced in a study of identical twins. MiXCR, applied by TCRdb to the 5' RACE reads, yields one record per CDR3 protein. The sample has around 240,000 distinct CDR3 sequences, 10% seen once; the top ten hold approximately 9.1%. Sequencing was carried out using memory T cells sorted from blood. These receptors came from a middle-aged man in good health.

This clonotype occurred a few times. V usage is TRBV27 and J usage is TRBJ2-2, with unresolved D. This CDR3 spans 12 amino acids. Between the trimmed V and J ends, which lost 6 bases and 1 base, there was a span of 3 bases. Germline CDR1 and CDR2: MNHEY and SMNVEV (reference sequence). The CDR3 spells CASRKNTGELFF. CDR3 DNA: TGTGCCAGCAGGAAGAACACCGGGGAGCTGTTTTTT.

This clonotype was observed many times. The chain has TRBV28 and TRBJ2-7, with TRBD1 identical over 8 bases. The germline gives CDR1 MDHEN, CDR2 SYDVKM. This CDR3 contains 15 residues. The V and J ends lost 6 bases and 0 bases, in that order; junction bases with no gene match: 7. As DNA, the CDR3 is TGTGCCAGCAGCTTACCGGGACAGGACTCCTACGAGCAGTACTTC. Translated: CASSLPGQDSYEQYF.

About this clonotype itself: This may arise from a read error, as a much more abundant clone is one base away. The V gene is TRBV20-1, the J gene TRBJ2-7; D is possibly TRBD1 or TRBD2 (6 bases each). The CDR3 sequence is 14 residues long. Germline V gene data show CDR1 as DFQATT and CDR2 as SNEGSKA (reference sequence). The V end lost 7 bases, the J end lost 3 bases, and 19 bases lay between the germline ends. The CDR3 nucleotides are TGCAGTGTTAAACCGGGGGCCTCCCACTACGAGCAGTACTTC. Encoded protein: CSVKPGASHYEQYF.

This clonotype has a count of ten or more. The chain links TRBV4-1 to TRBJ2-7, with 8 positions matching TRBD1. The CDR3 loop spans 14 amino acids. V was clipped by 0 bases and J by 7 bases; unmatched bases: 5. CDR1 and CDR2 (germline): MGHRA, YSYEKL. CDR3 in amino acids: CASSQDRGLGEQYF. In DNA, the CDR3 is TGCGCCAGCAGCCAAGACAGGGGGCTTGGGGAGCAGTACTTC.

This clonotype occurred many times. This sequence joins TRBV20-1 and TRBJ2-1; D not certain. Trimming cost V 6 bases and J 2 bases, with 14 bases left between them. The CDR3 sequence is 14 residues long. The germline V gene encodes CDR1 DFQATT and CDR2 SNEGSKA (reference sequence). CDR3 loop: CSAVTRAAYNEQFF. The CDR3 coding sequence is TGCAGTGCCGTCACTCGGGCAGCCTACAATGAGCAGTTCTTC.

This clonotype was seen once. This sequence joins TRBV29-1 and TRBJ2-6; D perhaps matches TRBD2 (5 bases). CDR1 SQVTM and CDR2 ANQGSEA come from the germline V gene. V dropped 4 bases and J dropped 0 bases, with 7 bases sitting between them. The CDR3 is 14 amino acids. CDR3 in DNA: TGCAGCGTTGCCGGGATCTCTGGGGCCAACGTCCTGACTTTC. Protein: CSVAGISGANVLTF.

This clonotype has ten or more counts. The rearrangement uses TRBV6-5 and TRBJ2-2; no reliable D call. Trimming took 7 bases from V and 7 from J, leaving 7 bases between them. The V gene's germline CDR1 is MNHEY and CDR2 SVGAGI. The CDR3 length is 11 residues. Written as DNA, the CDR3 is TGTGCCAGCACCCTTGGCGGGGAGCTGTTTTTT. Its protein is CASTLGGELFF.

Many counts were recorded for this clonotype. The chain combines TRBV4-2 with TRBJ2-1; 12 bases match TRBD1. Germline loops: CDR1 LGHNA, CDR2 YNFKEQ. This CDR3 is 16 amino acids long. J gave up 7 bases and V 4 bases, and 8 bases lay outside the gene matches. CDR3 residues: CASSPQGTGGLNEQFF. The CDR3 bases are TGTGCCAGCAGCCCTCAGGGGACAGGGGGCCTAAATGAGCAGTTCTTC.

The V and J genes are TRBV10-3 and TRBJ2-4; D is unresolved. The CDR3 consists of 14 residues. Germline V lookup: CDR1 ENHRY, CDR2 SYGVKD. V was shortened by 3 bases and J by 0 bases, with 6 bases between the two germline ends. The CDR3 reads CAISDPLAKNIQYF. The DNA of the CDR3 is TGTGCCATCAGTGACCCTCTAGCCAAAAACATTCAGTACTTC.

This clonotype has just a few counts. CDR3 DNA sequence: TGTGCCAGCAGCTACGGCCCGGGAGGGCCCCAGCATTTT. As protein: CASSYGPGGPQHF. This chain links TRBV7-2 with TRBJ1-5; no definite D call. This CDR3 is built from 13 residues. The V gene's germline CDR1 is SGHTA and CDR2 FQGNSA. V gave up 4 bases and J gave up 9 bases, with 13 bases separating them.

This chain joins TRBV6-5 and TRBJ2-6, with D possibly being TRBD1 or TRBD2 (5 bases each). Germline CDR1 MNHEY, CDR2 SVGAGI. V lost 4 bases, J lost 4 bases, and 14 bases lay in between. The CDR3 runs 16 residues. This CDR3 reads CASSLGPPGGANVLTF. CDR3 coding DNA: TGTGCCAGCAGTTTGGGACCGCCGGGCGGGGCCAACGTCCTGACTTTC.

This clonotype was detected many times. The J gene is TRBJ2-3, the V gene TRBV28, with TRBD2 as a possible D gene (5 bases). CDR3 length: 14 residues. V was cut by 3 bases and J by 1 base, with 8 bases left in between. CDR1 and CDR2 (germline): MDHEN, SYDVKM. CDR3 nucleotide sequence: TGTGCCAGCAGTTTGCAGCGGCGCACAGATACGCAGTATTTT. Translating gives CASSLQRRTDTQYF.

This clonotype was picked up a small number of times. The chain has TRBV3-1 and TRBJ2-7, with D perhaps given as TRBD1 or TRBD2 (5 bases each). The V and J ends lost 0 bases and 2 bases respectively, with 14 bases between them. This CDR3 has 16 residues. Germline V CDR1 and CDR2: LGHDT, YNNKEL (reference sequence). CDR3 residues: CASSQDLLGRAYEQYF. The CDR3 DNA reads TGTGCCAGCAGCCAAGATCTCCTGGGACGTGCCTACGAGCAGTACTTC.

This chain links TRBV20-1 with TRBJ2-3; 11 bases match TRBD1. The CDR3 has 14 amino acids. The germline gives CDR1 DFQATT, CDR2 SNEGSKA (reference sequence). V shed 5 bases, J shed 9 bases, and the junction held 10 bases outside the gene matches. CDR3 nucleotide sequence: TGCAGTGCTGACCACGGACAGGGGGCCCAAACGCAGTATTTT. Its protein product is CSADHGQGAQTQYF.